This T cell receptor (beta chain) comes out of a study of tumor-infiltrating lymphocytes in localized non-small cell lung cancer (dated by TCRdb to the early 2020s). Study-level background: The cohort included patients whose samples were collected after neoadjuvant chemotherapy, as well as both smokers and never-smokers and several histologies. Each patient contributed resected tumor tissue and uninvolved lung tissue from the same patient, described as non-adjacent to the tumor. The overall ICON cohort comprised more than 130 surgical patients with localized non-small cell lung cancer whose tumors were resected. A total of approximately 55 patients were part of the paired comparison of immunoSEQ T-cell fraction between tumor and uninvolved lung. Flow cytometry, multiplex immunofluorescence, RNA-seq, exome sequencing and proteomics were applied to the same patients as TCR sequencing, which was one of several integrated assays. The study at large found these results: The TCR-derived T-cell fraction showed no difference between the flow cytometry-defined immunotypes IM1 (good prognosis) and IM2 (poor prognosis). Consistent with immunofluorescence CD3 counts, TCRbeta sequencing supported greater T cell infiltration in tumors than in uninvolved lung tissue. Because different assays used different pieces of the same tissue, intratumor heterogeneity could not be separated from technical variation. Because assay coverage varied across patients depending on available tissue quantity, TCR sequencing was performed for only a subset of the cohort.

The first patient joined ICON in 2016, and enrollment wrapped up when the last patient was enrolled in September 2018. Fresh tumor and matched uninvolved tissue for in-depth immune analyses, including TCR sequencing, were collected from a subcohort of some 76 patients. DNA for TCR sequencing was isolated from bulk tissue, and no cell sorting was done. Measured from the cysteine to the phenylalanine, the CDR3 is 13 residues long. The read is trimmed to its CDR3 DNA, 39 bases read in frame from base 1. The junction carries 12 bases between V and J, which are trimmed by 0 bases and 13 bases respectively. From a lookup of the germline V gene, CDR1 and CDR2 are LGHNA and YSLEER. The immunoSEQ assay used for TCR sequencing gave the T-cell fraction in both tumor and uninvolved lung tissue. Per the source publication's procedure: For survival analysis, patients were divided into high (upper tertile) and low (lower two tertiles) T-cell fraction groups, which were compared by log-rank test. Paired tumor versus uninvolved lung differences in T-cell fraction were tested with a signed-rank test. Sourced from immuneACCESS, this table was stored by TCRdb with only in-frame sequences that have V and J called. A share of the clones is absent; for the studies checked, an unresolved V gene accounts for under half, and the remainder has no known explanation. The DNA was the basis for D and trimming; V, J and clone size are from that table. The sample records about 7,100 clones, about 70% of which are singletons. The ten largest clones take up about 8% of the sample.

Notes on this clone: Which antigen it targets is not known. The record has no base qualities; no much larger clone is one base away.

The material sequenced was uninvolved lung tissue not adjacent to the tumor. The rearrangement combines TRBV4-3 with TRBJ2-2; TRBD2 is perhaps the D gene, given 5 matching bases. The TCR sequence derives from a human donor with non-small cell lung cancer. Here the CDR3 is given as CASSQDRAGGLFF. The nucleotides read TGCGCCAGCAGCCAAGATAGGGCGGGTGGGCTGTTTTTT.